One and the same sample provided the 13 T cell receptor beta chains below, sequenced in a study of cytomegalovirus exposure and HLA in healthy donors. The PCR contained 60 Vbeta and 13 Jbeta primers. Method: immunoSEQ multiplex PCR; TCRdb's copy keeps in-frame clones and lacks some. Of under 250,000 clones in the sample, approximately 85% were seen once. The sample was PBMCs. These receptors all stem from a woman aged 50 to 65 in good health and CMV-seronegative.

In this sample, this clone turned up a few times. This chain connects TRBV9 to TRBJ1-3, with D unresolved. The CDR3 totals 14 residues. Germline values: CDR1 SGDLS, CDR2 YYNGEE. Trimming removed 0 bases at V and 14 bases at J, with 18 bases between. The CDR3 sequence is CASSVELLETGVYF. The CDR3 DNA reads as TGTGCCAGCAGCGTAGAGCTTCTGGAAACGGGAGTATATTTT.

The V gene is TRBV28, the J gene TRBJ2-6; unclear D gene. V lost 6 bases and J 0 bases, leaving 18 bases between the germline ends. Germline CDR1 reads MDHEN; CDR2 reads SYDVKM. CDR3 length: 18 amino acids. The CDR3 DNA is TGTGCCAGCAGCTCCCCCACCGGAGAGAACTCTGGGGCCAACGTCCTGACTTTC. Its translation is CASSSPTGENSGANVLTF.

The chain carries TRBV10-2 and TRBJ1-1; 7 bases are a match to TRBD1. CDR1 WSHSY and CDR2 SAAADI come from the germline V gene. The CDR3 runs 14 residues. After removal of 7 bases from V and 4 bases from J, the junction contained 9 bases not matched to a gene. DNA for the CDR3: TGCGCCAGCACCGACCCGACAGGGAGCACTGAAGCTTTCTTT. Protein product: CASTDPTGSTEAFF.

The chain combines TRBV5-1 with TRBJ1-6; 9 bases are a match to TRBD1. CDR1 and CDR2 (germline): SGHRS, YFSETQ. Trimming removed 4 bases from V and 7 bases from J; junction bases left unmatched: 6. CDR3 size: 15 residues. The CDR3 nucleotides are TGCGCCAGCAGCAGGGACAGGGTAGAGAATTCACCCCTCCACTTT. It is translated as CASSRDRVENSPLHF.

The genes are TRBV28 and TRBJ1-1, with D perhaps matching TRBD1 (5 bases). The CDR3 spans 13 residues. The ends were cut back, 8 bases at V and 3 bases at J, with 13 bases in the middle. Germline V gene lookup returns CDR1 MDHEN and CDR2 SYDVKM. DNA of the CDR3: TGTGCCAGCTTAGGGGTTCCCTACACTGAAGCTTTCTTT. It specifies CASLGVPYTEAFF. Full variable domain (missing parts from reference TRBV28 and TRBJ1-1): DVKVTQSSRYLVKRTGEKVFLECVQDMDHENMFWYRQDPGLGLRLIYFSYDVKMKEKGDIPEGYSVSREKKERFSLILESASTNQTSMYLCASLGVPYTEAFFGQGTRLTVV.

The chain carries TRBV19 and TRBJ2-2; a weak D match, TRBD1 (7 bases). The V end lost 4 bases, the J end lost 6 bases, and 18 bases lay between the germline ends. The CDR3 is 16 residues long. Germline V CDR1 and CDR2: LNHDA, SQIVND (reference sequence). In DNA, the CDR3 is TGTGCCAGTAGTACGCGGGACAGCGAATCACCCGGGGAGCTGTTTTTT. Amino acid sequence: CASSTRDSESPGELFF.

Notes on this clone: The identical CDR3 is also encoded by other nucleotide sequences in the sample. The chain combines TRBV4-3 with TRBJ1-5; 7 nucleotides align to TRBD1. The CDR3 loop spans 16 amino acids. Per the germline V gene, CDR1 is LGHNA and CDR2 is YSLEER. The trim removed 0 bases at V and 0 bases at J, leaving 2 bases unmatched. This CDR3 reads CASSQDSGGSNQPQHF. CDR3 DNA: TGCGCCAGCAGCCAAGATTCAGGGGGTAGCAATCAGCCCCAGCATTTT.

The chain carries TRBV9 and TRBJ2-7; a weak D match, TRBD2 (5 bases). Germline V gene sequence: CDR1 SGDLS, CDR2 YYNGEE. The CDR3 totals 15 residues. V was pared by 4 bases and J by 1 base, with 15 bases between. CDR3 nucleotide sequence: TGTGCCAGCAGCTTGGAGAAAAGCGGTTCCTACGAGCAGTACTTC. Translating it yields CASSLEKSGSYEQYF.

This clone was seen a few times. The chain employs TRBV10-3 and TRBJ2-2, with TRBD1 identical over 12 bases. Germline values: CDR1 ENHRY, CDR2 SYGVKD. V shed 7 bases and J 4 bases; nucleotides not matched to a gene: 4. This CDR3 is built from 15 residues. CDR3 coding DNA: TGTGCCATCAACCCGGGACAGGGGGCCACCGGGGAGCTGTTTTTT. Encoded protein: CAINPGQGATGELFF.

The rearrangement links TRBV2 to TRBJ2-3; TRBD2 is a possible D gene (6 bases). V lost 1 base and J lost 3, with 11 bases in between. Germline values: CDR1 SNHLY, CDR2 FYNNEI. This CDR3 is 15 amino acids long. The CDR3 DNA follows: TGTGCCAGCAGTGAAGAGGGACTGGGGACAGATACGCAGTATTTT. Its protein product is CASSEEGLGTDTQYF.

The J gene is TRBJ2-5, the V gene TRBV4-3; the match to TRBD2 covers 10 bases. The tail of the sequence fits TRBJ2-7 better, so the J call may be wrong. Germline lookup yields CDR1 LGHNA and CDR2 YSLEER. CDR3 size: 19 residues. This chain's CDR3 is CASSQNSLLGLAEGYEQYF. The CDR3 DNA sequence: TGCGCCAGCAGCCAAAACTCTCTTCTCGGACTAGCGGAAGGATACGAGCAGTACTTC.

This chain connects TRBV18 to TRBJ2-5; TRBD1 is a possible D gene (5 bases). CDR1 and CDR2 (germline): KGHSH, LQKENI. The CDR3 sequence is 15 residues long. With 3 bases removed from V and 2 bases from J, the gap between germline ends came to 13 bases. The CDR3 coding sequence is TGTGCCAGCTCACCGCAAAGACAGCGACAAGAGACCCAGTACTTC. Translating gives CASSPQRQRQETQYF.

V is TRBV15 and J is TRBJ2-2; D gene ambiguous. CDR3 size: 14 residues. Deletions cut 5 bases from V and 4 bases from J, with 11 bases between. CDR1 is LNHNV, CDR2 YYDKDF, per germline (reference sequence). In DNA, the CDR3 is TGTGCCACCAGCCGCAAGTGGGCCACCGGGGAGCTGTTTTTT. It is translated as CATSRKWATGELFF.